Below are 32 T cell receptor beta chains sequenced from a single sample in a study of T cells after yellow fever vaccination. TCRdb reprocessed the 5' RACE reads with MiXCR, giving one entry per CDR3 protein. The sample shows hundreds of thousands of distinct CDR3 sequences, about 12% of them seen only once. The specimen comprised PBMCs, sampled on the day of the yellow fever booster vaccination. These receptor sequences come from a man aged 25-45 years who received the YFV17D yellow fever vaccine.

The sample holds a few counts of this clonotype. The chain recombines TRBV4-1 with TRBJ1-1; D not certain. CDR1 and CDR2 from the germline V gene are MGHRA and YSYEKL. This CDR3 has 14 residues. V was cut by 3 bases and J by 4 bases, with 12 bases left in between. CDR3 sequence reads: CASSHGPVITEAFF. For the CDR3, the DNA is TGCGCCAGCAGCCACGGCCCCGTGATCACTGAAGCTTTCTTT.

This clonotype was seen many times. This chain links TRBV19 with TRBJ2-4; no clear D gene. The length of the CDR3 is 12 residues. Germline CDR1 reads LNHDA; CDR2 reads SQIVND (reference sequence). V was shortened by 4 bases and J by 9 bases, with 10 bases between the two germline ends. This CDR3 is CASSRPKGIQYF. The CDR3 DNA sequence: TGTGCCAGTAGTAGGCCCAAGGGCATTCAGTACTTC.

There are many counts of this clonotype. The rearrangement joins TRBV3-1 to TRBJ2-7; no definite D call. Trimming removed 7 bases from V and 0 bases from J, with 13 bases in between. The CDR3 contains 14 residues. CDR1 and CDR2 (germline): LGHDT, YNNKEL (reference sequence). The chain's CDR3 is CASKPTGSSYEQYF. CDR3 nucleotide sequence: TGTGCCAGCAAGCCGACGGGCAGCTCCTACGAGCAGTACTTC.

There are a few counts of this clonotype. The chain recombines TRBV27 with TRBJ2-7; 7 bases align to TRBD2. J was trimmed by 5 bases and V by 6 bases; bases with no gene match: 10. This CDR3 region has 14 residues. Germline loops: CDR1 MNHEY, CDR2 SMNVEV (reference sequence). This CDR3 reads CASSPRRESHEQYF. The CDR3 nucleotides read TGTGCCAGCAGCCCTCGGCGGGAGTCCCACGAGCAGTACTTC.

This clonotype was observed many times. The V call is TRBV3-1, the J call TRBJ1-1; 8 positions match TRBD1. The CDR3 length is 15 residues. Germline V gene lookup returns CDR1 LGHDT and CDR2 YNNKEL (reference sequence). Trimming at V came to 4 bases and at J to 4 bases, leaving 8 bases not matched to a gene. The CDR3 bases are TGTGCCAGCAGCCCAAGGGACAGGCCGGGCACTGAAGCTTTCTTT. This encodes CASSPRDRPGTEAFF.

This chain joins TRBV2 and TRBJ2-1; 9 nucleotides match TRBD2. The CDR3 contains 13 residues. J lost 9 bases, V lost 3 bases, and 3 bases had no gene match. Germline-derived CDR1 and CDR2 are SNHLY and FYNNEI. CDR3 nucleotide sequence: TGTGCCAGCAGTGAGTTAGCGGGAGTTGAGCAGTTCTTC. This sequence encodes CASSELAGVEQFF.

The chain employs TRBV16 and TRBJ1-2; unclear D gene. CDR3 length: 13 amino acids. Germline-derived CDR1 and CDR2 are KGHSY and FQNENV. V lost 4 bases and J 7 bases, leaving 13 bases between the germline ends. CDR3 sequence: CASSRTESGGYTF. DNA for the CDR3: TGTGCCAGCAGCCGGACGGAATCGGGTGGCTACACCTTC.

This sequence joins TRBV27 and TRBJ2-2; 9 nucleotides match TRBD2. The germline gives CDR1 MNHEY, CDR2 SMNVEV (reference sequence). The CDR3 length is 16 residues. The J segment lost 5 bases and the V segment lost 4 bases, leaving 8 bases of the junction unmatched. CDR3 in amino acids: CASSSPSGIQTGELFF. The CDR3 DNA sequence: TGTGCCAGCAGTTCTCCTAGCGGGATTCAGACCGGGGAGCTGTTTTTT.

The rearrangement links TRBV7-2 to TRBJ2-3; D ambiguous. V lost 6 bases, J lost 5 bases, and 12 bases lay in between. The CDR3 contains 13 residues. CDR1 SGHTA and CDR2 FQGNSA come from the germline V gene. This CDR3 reads CASREPSGDTQYF. CDR3 DNA: TGTGCCAGCAGGGAACCGTCGGGAGATACGCAGTATTTT.

This clonotype was seen only a few times. The chain links TRBV6-5 to TRBJ2-4; the match to TRBD2 covers 8 bases. The CDR3 spans 16 residues. The V and J ends lost 6 bases and 1 base, in that order; junction bases with no gene match: 8. Germline V CDR1 and CDR2: MNHEY, SVGAGI. The CDR3 here is CASSYGLAGAKNIQYF. The CDR3 region has the DNA TGTGCCAGCAGCTACGGACTAGCAGGTGCCAAAAACATTCAGTACTTC.

This chain joins TRBV20-1 and TRBJ2-7, with 7 bases fitting TRBD2. The CDR3 contains 15 residues. Germline CDR1 DFQATT, CDR2 SNEGSKA (reference sequence). Germline trimming cut 6 bases from V and 1 base from J; bases unmatched to any gene: 12. CDR3 bases: TGCAGTGCCCCGGCGGGCGGGGAGGGTTCCTACGAGCAGTACTTC. It yields the protein CSAPAGGEGSYEQYF.

The chain couples TRBV7-2 to TRBJ1-1; D ambiguous. The CDR3 spans 14 residues. Germline CDR1 reads SGHTA; CDR2 reads FQGNSA. The V end lost 5 bases, the J end lost 10 bases, and 20 bases lay between the germline ends. CDR3 nucleotides: TGTGCCAGCAGCCAGAGGCGGGCGAAGGAGGGAGCTTTCTTT. Translating gives CASSQRRAKEGAFF.

This clonotype turned up a few times. This rearrangement joins TRBV9 to TRBJ2-7; D unresolved. CDR3 length equals 15 residues. The germline V and J ends were trimmed by 0 bases and 2 bases, with 12 bases remaining between them. From germline, CDR1 is SGDLS and CDR2 YYNGEE. The CDR3 nucleotides read TGTGCCAGCAGCGTAGGTGGTCTAGGGCCCTACGAGCAGTACTTC. It codes for CASSVGGLGPYEQYF.

This chain uses TRBV5-5 with TRBJ1-5; tentatively, D is TRBD1 (5 bases). Germline V gene data show CDR1 as SGHKS and CDR2 as YYEKEE (reference sequence). Deletions cut 2 bases from V and 3 bases from J, with 9 bases between. CDR3 length: 14 residues. CDR3 sequence reads: CASSLGDHNQPQHF. The CDR3 DNA reads as TGTGCCAGCAGCTTAGGGGATCACAATCAGCCCCAGCATTTT. The full variable domain, rest sourced from reference TRBV5-5 and TRBJ1-5, is DAGVTQSPTHLIKTRGQQVTLRCSPISGHKSVSWYQQVLGQGPQFIFQYYEKEERGRGNFPDRFSARQFPNYSSELNVNALLLGDSALYLCASSLGDHNQPQHFGDGTRLSIL.

The chain uses TRBV20-1 and TRBJ2-3, with a weak D call TRBD2 (6 bases). Per germline, CDR1 DFQATT and CDR2 SNEGSKA (reference sequence). The CDR3 contains 16 residues. The V end lost 0 bases, the J end lost 0 bases, and 13 bases lay between the germline ends. Here the CDR3 DNA reads TGCAGTGCTAGAGATTATCGACGGGGGAGCACAGATACGCAGTATTTT. It yields the protein CSARDYRRGSTDTQYF.

A few counts support this clonotype. This clone may be a read error of a much larger clone one base away. J is TRBJ2-5 and V is TRBV20-1; 9 positions match TRBD2. The CDR3 runs to 16 residues. CDR1 DFQATT and CDR2 SNEGSKA come from the germline V gene (reference sequence). This chain's CDR3 is CCARDFLAGWQETQYF. The CDR3, as DNA: TGCTGTGCTAGAGATTTCCTAGCGGGATGGCAAGAGACCCAGTACTTC.

This clonotype showed up just a few times. The chain combines TRBV19 with TRBJ2-3; D unclear. The germline V and J ends were trimmed by 3 bases and 4 bases, with 11 bases remaining between them. The CDR3 extends over 14 amino acids. Per the germline V gene, CDR1 is LNHDA and CDR2 is SQIVND (reference sequence). The CDR3 DNA follows: TGTGCCAGTAGTATTTACTCAGTTCCAGATACGCAGTATTTT. It translates to CASSIYSVPDTQYF. The full variable domain, with the rest looked up from reference TRBV19 and TRBJ2-3, is DGGITQSPKYLFRKEGQNVTLSCEQNLNHDAMYWYRQDPGQGLRLIYYSQIVNDFQKGDIAEGYSVSREKKESFPLTVTSAQKNPTAFYLCASSIYSVPDTQYFGPGTRLTVL.

This clonotype was found a few times. The chain joins TRBV6-1 to TRBJ1-2, with D perhaps matching TRBD1 (5 bases). Trimming removed 4 bases at V and 2 bases at J, with 14 bases between. The germline CDR1 and CDR2 sequences are MNHNS and SASEGT. The CDR3 has 15 amino acids. CDR3 DNA sequence: TGTGCCAGCAGTGTATCCGGGACGGCGAACTATGGCTACACCTTC. This translates into CASSVSGTANYGYTF.

The genes are TRBV9 and TRBJ2-3, with 15 bases aligning to TRBD2. This CDR3 comprises 17 residues. With 2 bases clipped from V and 5 bases from J, the junction kept 6 bases outside the gene matches. Germline CDR1 and CDR2: SGDLS and YYNGEE. CDR3 coding DNA: TGTGCCAGCAGCGTTGGGGGACTAGCGGGAGGTGGAGATACGCAGTATTTT. This codes for CASSVGGLAGGGDTQYF.

V and J are TRBV6-1 and TRBJ2-1; TRBD1 matches at 10 bases. This CDR3 contains 17 residues. Unmatched junction bases numbered 8, after V lost 6 bases and J lost 0 bases. The germline CDR1 and CDR2 sequences are MNHNS and SASEGT. CDR3 residues: CASRSGTGVDSYNEQFF. The CDR3 DNA reads TGTGCCAGCAGGTCCGGGACAGGGGTCGACTCCTACAATGAGCAGTTCTTC.

This sequence joins TRBV3-1 and TRBJ2-7, with 12 bases lining up with TRBD2. CDR1 is LGHDT and CDR2 is YNNKEL in the germline V gene (reference sequence). The CDR3 has 18 residues. J was trimmed by 3 bases and V by 4 bases; bases with no gene match: 13. This CDR3 reads CASSLSTSGSGRSYEQYF. The CDR3 region has the DNA TGTGCCAGCAGCCTTTCGACTAGCGGGAGTGGGAGAAGCTACGAGCAGTACTTC.

The rearrangement joins TRBV20-1 to TRBJ1-1; the D gene is possibly TRBD1 (5 bases). Trimming took off 3 bases at V and 8 bases at J, with 13 bases between the two ends. Germline-derived CDR1 and CDR2 are DFQATT and SNEGSKA (reference sequence). CDR3 length: 12 amino acids. For the CDR3, the DNA is TGCAGTGCTAGCGTTGGCGGGACCGAAGCTTTCTTT. Translated: CSASVGGTEAFF.

V usage is TRBV6-1 and J usage is TRBJ2-3; 8 nucleotides line up with TRBD1. CDR3 length equals 16 residues. The trim removed 6 bases at V and 4 bases at J, leaving 12 bases unmatched. Germline CDR1 reads MNHNS; CDR2 reads SASEGT. Here the CDR3 DNA reads TGTGCCAGCAGCGGACAGGGAGTCATTTTAGCAGATACGCAGTATTTT. Encoded protein: CASSGQGVILADTQYF.

The table lists this clonotype with a few counts. The chain joins TRBV27 to TRBJ2-2; TRBD2 might be the D (7 bases). Germline-derived CDR1 and CDR2 are MNHEY and SMNVEV (reference sequence). CDR3 size: 15 residues. V was pared by 6 bases and J by 0 bases, with 11 bases between. This chain's CDR3 is CASRGGGANTGELFF. CDR3 nucleotide sequence: TGTGCCAGCAGAGGGGGGGGCGCGAACACCGGGGAGCTGTTTTTT.

The table lists this clonotype with many counts. The chain links TRBV5-1 to TRBJ2-2; no definite D call. V was shortened by 0 bases and J by 3 bases, with 6 bases between the two germline ends. The germline CDR1 and CDR2 sequences are SGHRS and YFSETQ. The CDR3 extends over 14 amino acids. As DNA, the CDR3 is TGCGCCAGCAGCTTGGATCCCGACACCGGGGAGCTGTTTTTT. This codes for CASSLDPDTGELFF.

This chain uses TRBV29-1 with TRBJ2-5; 11 nucleotides line up with TRBD1. CDR1 SQVTM and CDR2 ANQGSEA come from the germline V gene. This CDR3 contains 12 residues. Losses at the gene ends were 7 bases for V and 4 bases for J; bases not matched to a gene: 2. CDR3 coding DNA: TGCAGCGCCGGACAGGGGGCAGAGACCCAGTACTTC. This translates into CSAGQGAETQYF.

V is TRBV5-1 and J is TRBJ2-3; TRBD1 matches at 7 bases. Germline assignment: CDR1 SGHRS and CDR2 YFSETQ. The CDR3 has 15 residues. J gave up 5 bases and V 4 bases, and 10 bases lay outside the gene matches. CDR3 loop: CASSMDRPSIDTQYF. The CDR3 nucleotides read TGCGCCAGCAGCATGGACAGGCCGTCTATAGATACGCAGTATTTT.

The chain carries TRBV18 and TRBJ1-3; maybe TRBD1 (5 bases). CDR1 is KGHSH and CDR2 is LQKENI in the germline V gene. The CDR3 sequence is 15 residues long. V was trimmed by 3 bases and J by 2 bases, leaving 11 bases between them. CDR3 loop: CASSPREYAGNTIYF. CDR3 DNA: TGTGCCAGCTCACCCAGGGAATACGCTGGAAACACCATATATTTT.

This clonotype showed up just a few times. The V gene is TRBV7-3, the J gene TRBJ2-3, with 9 bases fitting TRBD1. Losses at the gene ends were 3 bases for V and 2 bases for J; bases not matched to a gene: 3. The CDR3 sequence is 15 residues long. Looked up from germline, CDR1 is SGHTA and CDR2 is FQGTGA. The chain's CDR3 is CASSFGQGITDTQYF. Written as DNA, the CDR3 is TGTGCCAGCAGCTTCGGACAGGGGATCACAGATACGCAGTATTTT. Filled out from reference TRBV7-3 and TRBJ2-3, the complete variable domain reads GAGVSQTPSNKVTEKGKYVELRCDPISGHTALYWYRQSLGQGPEFLIYFQGTGAADDSGLPNDRFFAVRPEGSVSTLKIQRTERGDSAVYLCASSFGQGITDTQYFGPGTRLTVL.

This clonotype was found many times. The CDR3 region is CASSRQGRETQYF. The CDR3 DNA follows: TGTGCCAGCAGCCGACAGGGCCGAGAGACCCAGTACTTC. This chain connects TRBV6-5 to TRBJ2-5; TRBD1 matches 7 bases. The CDR3 sequence is 13 residues long. Trimming cost V 6 bases and J 4 bases; bases outside gene matches: 5. Germline V gene data show CDR1 as MNHEY and CDR2 as SVGAGI.

The sample holds many counts of this clonotype. This rearrangement joins TRBV6-1 to TRBJ2-7; the match to TRBD2 covers 7 bases. The CDR3 length is 15 residues. The V segment lost 0 bases and the J segment 7 bases; nucleotides outside the gene matches: 9. Germline CDR1 is MNHNS and CDR2 is SASEGT. The CDR3 DNA sequence: TGTGCCAGCAGTGAAGCCTCGGGAGGCCCGTGGGAGCAGTACTTC. It encodes CASSEASGGPWEQYF.

The chain has TRBV29-1 and TRBJ2-7; unclear D gene. CDR1 and CDR2 from the germline V gene are SQVTM and ANQGSEA. The V and J ends lost 4 bases and 2 bases respectively, with 9 bases between them. The CDR3 spans 12 residues. The CDR3 here is CSVGVRTYEQYF. Here the CDR3 DNA reads TGCAGCGTTGGGGTGAGGACCTACGAGCAGTACTTC.